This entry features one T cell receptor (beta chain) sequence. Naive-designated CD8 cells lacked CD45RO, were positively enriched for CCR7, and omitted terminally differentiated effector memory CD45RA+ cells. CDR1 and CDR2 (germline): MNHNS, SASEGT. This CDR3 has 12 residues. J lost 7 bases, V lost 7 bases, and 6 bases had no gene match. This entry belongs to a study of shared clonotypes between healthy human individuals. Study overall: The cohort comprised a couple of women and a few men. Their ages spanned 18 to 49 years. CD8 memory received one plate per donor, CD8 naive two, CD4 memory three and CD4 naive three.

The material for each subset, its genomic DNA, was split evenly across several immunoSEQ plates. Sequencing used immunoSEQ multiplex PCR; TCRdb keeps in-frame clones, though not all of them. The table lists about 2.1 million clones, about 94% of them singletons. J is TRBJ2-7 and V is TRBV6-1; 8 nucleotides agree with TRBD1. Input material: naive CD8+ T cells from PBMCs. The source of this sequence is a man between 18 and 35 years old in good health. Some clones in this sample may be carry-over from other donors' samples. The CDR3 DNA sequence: TGTGCCAGCACCGTCAGACAGGGGGAGCAGTACTTC. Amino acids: CASTVRQGEQYF.